The clone carrying this T cell receptor (beta chain) appeared a single time. No antigen is known for it. TCRdb keeps only in-frame clones here, not all; method: immunoSEQ multiplex PCR. Of roughly 100,000 clones listed, 88% are singletons. The record originates from a study of cytomegalovirus exposure and HLA in healthy donors. Germline-derived CDR1 and CDR2 are MGHDK and SYGVNS. V lost 8 bases and J lost 3; bases outside the gene matches: 5. The CDR3 length is 14 residues. Study outcomes and limitations: The study recorded 160 or so TCR beta chains that were cytomegalovirus-associated. Specific recognition of CMV antigens was confirmed in vitro for a few chains (all CMV-associated).

Sequences were obtained from PBMCs. V is TRBV25-1 and J is TRBJ2-5, with 11 positions matching TRBD2. The sequence came from a woman younger than 35 in good health and CMV-seropositive. The CDR3 spells CASASGGFKETQYF. The CDR3 DNA sequence: TGTGCCAGCGCTAGCGGGGGGTTCAAAGAGACCCAGTACTTC.